These 18 T cell receptor beta chains originate from one sample sequenced in a study of blood T cells in healthy people across ages. With a J-beta primer mix and a sample-barcoded 5' primer, a second PCR ran about 6 to 11 cycles. TCRdb redid the calling of the 5' RACE reads with MiXCR, one entry per CDR3 protein. Among over a million distinct CDR3 sequences listed, approximately 42% were seen once. Sequenced material: blood. The source is a woman between 18 and 29 years old in good health.

The rearrangement joins TRBV30 to TRBJ2-4, with 9 bases aligning to TRBD2. The J call is doubtful: the DNA matches TRBJ2-7 better. The CDR3 covers 14 residues. The germline gives CDR1 GTSNPN, CDR2 SVGIG (reference sequence). The CDR3 region is CAWSASGVRHEQYF. The CDR3 region has the DNA TGTGCCTGGAGTGCTAGCGGGGTTAGGCACGAGCAGTACTTC.

In its sample, this clonotype was seen a few times. The chain couples TRBV20-1 to TRBJ2-7; 9 positions agree with TRBD2. V gave up 6 bases and J gave up 5 bases; unmatched junction bases: 5. In germline, CDR1 is DFQATT, CDR2 SNEGSKA (reference sequence). The CDR3 runs 12 residues. The CDR3 nucleotides are TGCAGTGCAAGGGGACTAGCTAACGAGCAGTACTTC. Its translation: CSARGLANEQYF.

The chain has TRBV6-5 and TRBJ2-1; possible D gene TRBD2, 6 bases. CDR1 is MNHEY, CDR2 SVGAGI, per germline. This CDR3 has 16 amino acids. V gave up 0 bases and J gave up 6 bases, with 15 bases separating them. The CDR3 reads CASSYSITGAFNEQFF. The CDR3 DNA is TGTGCCAGCAGTTACTCGATTACGGGAGCCTTCAATGAGCAGTTCTTC.

CDR3 in DNA: TGTGCCAGCAGTACCCTAGGGGACAGCACAGATACGCAGTATTTT. Translating it yields CASSTLGDSTDTQYF. The genes are TRBV27 and TRBJ2-3, with D perhaps TRBD1 or TRBD2 (5 bases each). The CDR3 has 15 residues. V lost 5 bases and J 0 bases, leaving 12 bases between the germline ends. Germline-derived CDR1 and CDR2 are MNHEY and SMNVEV (reference sequence).

The gene calls are TRBV6-5 and TRBJ2-4; the match to TRBD1 covers 9 bases. The last part of the DNA fits TRBJ2-7 better; the J call may be wrong. Germline lookup yields CDR1 MNHEY and CDR2 SVGAGI. This CDR3 comprises 14 residues. CDR3 DNA sequence: TGTGCCAGTGGACTGGACAGGGGTGAGCACGAGCAGTACTTC. Its protein product is CASGLDRGEHEQYF.

V gene TRBV2 combines with J gene TRBJ1-1, with D possibly being TRBD1 (5 bases). The V gene's germline CDR1 is SNHLY and CDR2 FYNNEI. Trimming left V 7 bases short and J 5 bases short, with 20 bases between. This CDR3 comprises 15 residues. The CDR3 sequence is CASKQEGGTRTEAFF. For the CDR3, the DNA is TGTGCCAGCAAACAGGAGGGCGGGACTCGGACTGAAGCTTTCTTT.

J is TRBJ1-1 and V is TRBV29-1; 10 nucleotides align to TRBD1. The V gene's germline CDR1 is SQVTM and CDR2 ANQGSEA. The V gene end was trimmed by 5 bases and the J gene end by 2 bases; junction bases not matched to a gene: 2. The CDR3 covers 13 residues. Here the CDR3 DNA reads TGCAGCGTTTGGGACAGGGGAAACACTGAAGCTTTCTTT. Translated, it gives CSVWDRGNTEAFF.

For this clonotype: At one of its ends the junction is not consistent with the germline gene, which may arise from a read error. The chain links TRBV5-1 to TRBJ2-5, with 10 bases fitting TRBD1. The CDR3 loop spans 13 amino acids. Germline loops: CDR1 SGHRS, CDR2 YFSETQ. The CDR3 region has the DNA TGCACCAGCAGCATGACAGGGGGCAAGACCCAGTACTTC. It is translated as CTSSMTGGKTQYF.

This clonotype occurred a few times. CDR3 region: CSATLTSSGNPFQWFF. The CDR3 bases are TGCAGTGCTACCCTCACTAGCTCGGGTAATCCGTTCCAATGGTTCTTC. The chain recombines TRBV20-1 with TRBJ2-1; maybe TRBD2 (6 bases). Per germline, CDR1 DFQATT and CDR2 SNEGSKA (reference sequence). The V end lost 4 bases, the J end lost 15 bases, and 31 bases lay between the germline ends. There are 16 residues in the CDR3.

This chain connects TRBV29-1 to TRBJ2-1; TRBD1 is a possible D gene (5 bases). The CDR3 extends over 13 amino acids. CDR1 is SQVTM, CDR2 ANQGSEA, per germline. V was shortened by 5 bases and J by 3 bases, with 11 bases between the two germline ends. This chain's CDR3 is CSVRGRHYNEQFF. CDR3 DNA sequence: TGCAGCGTTAGGGGCAGACACTACAATGAGCAGTTCTTC.

This clonotype was picked up a small number of times. The junction shows a germline mismatch at one end, possibly a read error. This chain uses TRBV7-2 with TRBJ2-5; TRBD2 is a possible D gene (7 bases). CDR3 size: 14 residues. Looked up from germline, CDR1 is SGHTA and CDR2 is FQGNSA. Here the CDR3 reads CASSLGGAQGTQYF. As DNA, the CDR3 is TGTGCCAGCAGCTTGGGGGGGGCGCAAGGGACCCAGTACTTC.

CDR3 DNA: TGTGCCAGCAGCCAAGTAGTGGACAATGAGCAGTTCTTC. This encodes CASSQVVDNEQFF. This chain joins TRBV4-2 and TRBJ2-1; no clear D. This CDR3 region has 13 residues. V was pared by 1 base and J by 5 bases, with 6 bases between. Germline values: CDR1 LGHNA, CDR2 YNFKEQ.

V and J are TRBV28 and TRBJ1-1; D is unclear. Germline V lookup: CDR1 MDHEN, CDR2 SYDVKM. V dropped 6 bases and J dropped 4 bases, with 18 bases sitting between them. The CDR3 extends over 15 amino acids. CDR3 residues: CASSLPNLLGTEAFF. The CDR3 DNA is TGTGCCAGCAGCCTACCAAATCTATTGGGCACTGAAGCTTTCTTT.

The chain couples TRBV3-1 to TRBJ1-1, with TRBD1 as a possible D gene (6 bases). The CDR3 runs 15 residues. CDR1 is LGHDT, CDR2 YNNKEL, per germline (reference sequence). V shed 4 bases and J shed 1 base, with 13 bases lying between them. This chain's CDR3 is CASSPHGGGNTEAFF. CDR3 sequence (DNA): TGTGCCAGCAGCCCCCACGGAGGGGGGAACACTGAAGCTTTCTTT.

This clonotype appeared a few times. This chain connects TRBV29-1 to TRBJ2-7; maybe TRBD1 (6 bases). V shed 4 bases and J shed 4 bases, with 14 bases lying between them. The CDR3 is 13 amino acids. Germline values: CDR1 SQVTM, CDR2 ANQGSEA. CDR3 amino acids: CSVVRDTSYEQYF. DNA for the CDR3: TGCAGCGTTGTCAGGGACACCTCTTACGAGCAGTACTTC.

Notes on this clonotype: One end of the junction does not line up with germline, which may come from a read error. Here the CDR3 reads CAGSYSSGTGANIQYF. The DNA for the CDR3 is TGTGCCGGCAGTTACTCTTCTGGGACTGGGGCTAACATTCAGTACTTC. The rearrangement joins TRBV6-5 to TRBJ2-4, with a tentative D call TRBD2 (6 bases). CDR1 and CDR2 (germline): MNHEY, SVGAGI. There are 16 residues in the CDR3.

The V gene is TRBV5-5, the J gene TRBJ1-6; D perhaps matches TRBD1 (6 bases). The germline gives CDR1 SGHKS, CDR2 YYEKEE (reference sequence). V was pared by 6 bases and J by 10 bases, with 20 bases between. There are 15 residues in the CDR3. Here the CDR3 reads CASTLSTGIRSPLHF. The CDR3 nucleotides read TGTGCCAGCACCCTTAGTACAGGGATTCGGTCACCCCTCCACTTT.

This chain links TRBV4-2 with TRBJ1-5, with D possibly TRBD1 on 5 matching bases. This CDR3 is 17 amino acids long. Germline-derived CDR1 and CDR2 are LGHNA and YNFKEQ. Deletions cut 0 bases from V and 4 bases from J, with 16 bases between. CDR3 loop: CASSQELGRAGNQPQHF. The CDR3 DNA sequence: TGTGCCAGCAGCCAAGAATTAGGCAGGGCTGGGAATCAGCCCCAGCATTTT.